A single sample gave rise to the 8 T cell receptor beta chains below, sequenced in a study of shared clonotypes between healthy human individuals. The assay was immunoSEQ multiplex PCR, and TCRdb's table has in-frame clones only and misses some. The table shows some 2.3 million clones, with just over 90% occurring only once. Source material: naive CD4+ T cells from PBMCs. The subset was: CD45RA+ positively selected. The source is a young man in good health. Some clones in this sample may be carry-over from other donors' samples.

The gene calls are TRBV28 and TRBJ1-2; D is uncertain. The CDR3 loop spans 14 amino acids. The germline CDR1 and CDR2 sequences are MDHEN and SYDVKM. The V end lost 5 bases, the J end lost 2 bases, and 12 bases lay between the germline ends. In nucleotides, the CDR3 is TGTGCCAGCAGTACCTCCAGCGACAACTATGGCTACACCTTC. Its translation is CASSTSSDNYGYTF.

The chain carries TRBV28 and TRBJ2-4; D gene unclear. Germline-derived CDR1 and CDR2 are MDHEN and SYDVKM. The CDR3 covers 12 residues. V lost 2 bases and J 13 bases, leaving 12 bases between the germline ends. CDR3 in DNA: TGTGCCAGCAGTTTAGAACCCTTATTACAGTACTTC. Its protein product is CASSLEPLLQYF. The entire variable domain, with the rest obtained from reference TRBV28 and TRBJ2-4, is as follows: DVKVTQSSRYLVKRTGEKVFLECVQDMDHENMFWYRQDPGLGLRLIYFSYDVKMKEKGDIPEGYSVSREKKERFSLILESASTNQTSMYLCASSLEPLLQYFGAGTRLSVL.

This chain links TRBV29-1 with TRBJ2-7; 10 bases match TRBD2. Germline values: CDR1 SQVTM, CDR2 ANQGSEA. This CDR3 has 14 amino acids. V dropped 6 bases and J dropped 6; count of bases not matched to a gene: 11. CDR3 amino acids: CSVPGGTSVGEQYF. In nucleotides, the CDR3 is TGCAGCGTCCCAGGGGGGACTAGCGTGGGCGAGCAGTACTTC.

This clone was picked up a small number of times. V and J are TRBV6-1 and TRBJ2-7, with D unresolved. Germline CDR1 reads MNHNS; CDR2 reads SASEGT. V was pared by 5 bases and J by 2 bases, with 13 bases between. This CDR3 contains 14 residues. For the CDR3, the DNA is TGTGCCAGCAGTCGTGTAAGGGAAGCCTACGAGCAGTACTTC. Protein product: CASSRVREAYEQYF.

J is TRBJ1-1 and V is TRBV6-4; maybe TRBD1 (5 bases). This CDR3 is 14 amino acids long. Germline V gene data show CDR1 as MRHNA and CDR2 as SNTAGT. V was trimmed by 5 bases and J by 0 bases, leaving 10 bases between them. CDR3 nucleotides: TGTGCCAGCAGTAGGGAGGGGATGAACACTGAAGCTTTCTTT. Translated: CASSREGMNTEAFF.

The chain uses TRBV7-3 and TRBJ2-6; possible D gene TRBD1, 5 bases. V lost 5 bases, J lost 0 bases, and 23 bases lay in between. CDR3 length: 20 residues. Germline V gives CDR1 SGHTA, CDR2 FQGTGA. In nucleotides, the CDR3 is TGTGCCAGCAGCCCACGCGGAAGGACACTCCAAAGCTCTGGGGCCAACGTCCTGACTTTC. It translates to CASSPRGRTLQSSGANVLTF.

The V call is TRBV2, the J call TRBJ2-5; 9 bases fit TRBD1. CDR1 SNHLY and CDR2 FYNNEI come from the germline V gene. Unmatched junction bases numbered 10, after V lost 5 bases and J lost 0 bases. CDR3 length: 17 residues. DNA of the CDR3: TGTGCCAGCAGTATGCGGGGGACAGGGCGGTACCAAGAGACCCAGTACTTC. Translated: CASSMRGTGRYQETQYF.

The chain links TRBV6-1 to TRBJ2-5; D possibly corresponds to TRBD2 (5 bases). The germline CDR1 and CDR2 sequences are MNHNS and SASEGT. Trimming took off 7 bases at V and 5 bases at J, with 8 bases between the two ends. This CDR3 has 11 residues. This CDR3 is CASKTGETQYF. As DNA, the CDR3 is TGTGCCAGCAAGACGGGGGAGACCCAGTACTTC.